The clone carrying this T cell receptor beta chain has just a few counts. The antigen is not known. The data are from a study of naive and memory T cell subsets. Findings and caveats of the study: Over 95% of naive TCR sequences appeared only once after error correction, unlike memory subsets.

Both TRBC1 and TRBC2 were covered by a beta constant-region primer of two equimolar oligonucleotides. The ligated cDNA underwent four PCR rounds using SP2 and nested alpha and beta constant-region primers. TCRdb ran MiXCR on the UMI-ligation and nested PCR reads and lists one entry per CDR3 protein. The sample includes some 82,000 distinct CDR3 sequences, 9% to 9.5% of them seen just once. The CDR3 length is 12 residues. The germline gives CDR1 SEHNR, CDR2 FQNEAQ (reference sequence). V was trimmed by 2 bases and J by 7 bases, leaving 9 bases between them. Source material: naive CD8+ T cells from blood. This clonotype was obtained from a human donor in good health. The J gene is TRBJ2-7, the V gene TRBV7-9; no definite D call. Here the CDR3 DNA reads TGTGCCAGCAGCTTAACTAATAAGGAGCAGTACTTC. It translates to CASSLTNKEQYF.